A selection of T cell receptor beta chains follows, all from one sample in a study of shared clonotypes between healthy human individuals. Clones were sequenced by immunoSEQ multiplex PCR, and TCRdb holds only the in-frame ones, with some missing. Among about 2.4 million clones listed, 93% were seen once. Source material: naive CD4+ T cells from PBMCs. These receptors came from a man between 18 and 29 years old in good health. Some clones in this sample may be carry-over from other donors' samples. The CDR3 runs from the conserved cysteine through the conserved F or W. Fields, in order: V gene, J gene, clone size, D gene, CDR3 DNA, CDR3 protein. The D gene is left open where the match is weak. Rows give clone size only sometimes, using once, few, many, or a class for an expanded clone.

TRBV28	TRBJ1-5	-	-	TGTGCCAGCAGTTTATGGCGCGGACACATTAGCAATCAGCCCCAGCATTTT	CASSLWRGHISNQPQHF
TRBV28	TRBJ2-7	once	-	TGTGCCAGCATCAAGCCCGGGTACAACGAGCAGTACTTC	CASIKPGYNEQYF
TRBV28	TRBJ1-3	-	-	TGTGCCAGCAAATCAGGGTCCGGAAACACCATATATTTT	CASKSGSGNTIYF
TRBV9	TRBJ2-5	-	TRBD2	TGTGCCAGCAGCGGGACTAGTACCCAAGAGACCCAGTACTTC	CASSGTSTQETQYF
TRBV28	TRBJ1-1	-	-	TGTGCCAGCAGTTTATCACACGGGTCCGGCACTGAAGCTTTCTTT	CASSLSHGSGTEAFF
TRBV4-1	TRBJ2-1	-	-	TGCGCCAGCAGAGGGGGGGTCAGGGGGTACAATGAGCAGTTCTTC	CASRGGVRGYNEQFF
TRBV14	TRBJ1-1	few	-	TGTGCCAGCAGCCAAGCTGGGTGGACTGAAGCTTTCTTT	CASSQAGWTEAFF
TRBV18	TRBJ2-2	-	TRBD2	TGTGCCAGCTCACCAAGGCTAGCGGGAGTAACAGGGGAGCTGTTTTTT	CASSPRLAGVTGELFF
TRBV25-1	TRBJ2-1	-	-	TGTGCCAGCGTTACCCCTCTTGGCGATGAGCAGTTCTTC	CASVTPLGDEQFF
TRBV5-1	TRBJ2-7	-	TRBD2	TGCGCCAGCAGCTTGGAGAGGACTAGCGGATACTCCTACGAGCAGTACTTC	CASSLERTSGYSYEQYF
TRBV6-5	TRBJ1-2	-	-	TGTGCCAGCAGTTACGTCCGGGACGGTGGCAATGGTGGCTACACCTTC	CASSYVRDGGNGGYTF
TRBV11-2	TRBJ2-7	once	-	TGTGCCAGCAGCTTACTAGTCAACACGTACGAGCAGTACTTC	CASSLLVNTYEQYF
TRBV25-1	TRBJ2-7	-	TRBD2	TGTGCCAGCACAATTAGCGGGAGAGCCTACGAGCAGTACTTC	CASTISGRAYEQYF
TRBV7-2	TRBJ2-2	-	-	TGTGCCAGCAGCTTCTTAGCGTTAGTTACCGGGGAGCTGTTTTTT	CASSFLALVTGELFF
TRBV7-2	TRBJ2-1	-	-	TGTGCCAGCAGCTTAAGCGGCTACAATGAGCAGTTCTTC	CASSLSGYNEQFF
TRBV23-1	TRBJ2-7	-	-	TGCGCCAGCAGTCAATCCCGGGTTCCCCAGGGCCCCTACGAGCAGTACTTC	CASSQSRVPQGPYEQYF
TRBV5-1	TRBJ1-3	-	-	TGCGCCAGCAGCTCCGGGTTAGGGACGAGCTCTGGAAACACCATATATTTT	CASSSGLGTSSGNTIYF
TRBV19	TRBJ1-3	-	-	TGTAAGCACTCTGGAAACACCATATATTTT	CKHSGNTIYF
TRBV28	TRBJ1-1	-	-	TGTGCCAGCAGTTTATTTTATAGTTGGGGGCTGAACACTGAAGCTTTCTTT	CASSLFYSWGLNTEAFF
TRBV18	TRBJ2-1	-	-	TGTGCCAGCTCACCAGCGGCTAGCTCCTACAATGAGCAGTTCTTC	CASSPAASSYNEQFF
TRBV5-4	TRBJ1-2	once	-	TGTGCCAGCAGCTTGGAGGGGGGAAAAAGGGACTATGGCTACACCTTC	CASSLEGGKRDYGYTF
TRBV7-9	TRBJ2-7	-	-	TGTGCCAGCAGCTTACAGGGTAGCGAGCAGTACTTC	CASSLQGSEQYF
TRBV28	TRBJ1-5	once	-	TGTGCCAGCAAGCGGTATAGCAATCAGCCCCAGCATTTT	CASKRYSNQPQHF
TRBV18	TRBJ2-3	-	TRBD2	TGTGCCAGCTCACCATTAGCGGGAGGGAGTACAGATACGCAGTATTTT	CASSPLAGGSTDTQYF
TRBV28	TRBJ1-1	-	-	TGTGCCAGCAGCCCTAGGGGCACTGAAGCTTTCTTT	CASSPRGTEAFF
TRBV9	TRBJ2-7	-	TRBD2	TGTGCCAGTGGGCGGGAGGAGGGCTACGAGCAGTACTTC	CASGREEGYEQYF
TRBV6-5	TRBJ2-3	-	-	TGTGCCAGCAGTTTACCAGCGGGCGGCACAGATACGCAGTATTTT	CASSLPAGGTDTQYF
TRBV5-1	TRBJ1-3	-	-	TGCGCCAGCAGCTTGGTACCATCCGGAAACACCATATATTTT	CASSLVPSGNTIYF
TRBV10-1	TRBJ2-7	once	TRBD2	TGCGCCAGCAGTGTGGCGTGGGATACTAGCGGCGAGCAGTACTTC	CASSVAWDTSGEQYF